A selection of T cell receptor beta chains follows, all from one sample in a study of cytomegalovirus exposure and HLA in healthy donors. The method was immunoSEQ multiplex PCR; TCRdb's version includes in-frame clones alone and lacks a portion of them. The sample lists 100,000 to 150,000 clones; approximately 80% were seen once. The specimen sequenced was PBMCs. These receptors all come from a man aged 18 to 35 in good health and CMV-seropositive. CDR3s include the opening cysteine and the closing phenylalanine or tryptophan. The order of the fields is J gene, D gene, V gene, clone size, CDR3 DNA, CDR3 protein. A D gene is named only where the DNA matches it firmly. Clone size appears in some rows only: once, few, many, or a class for an expanded clone.

j_call: TRBJ2-7; d_call: TRBD2; v_call: TRBV15; clone_size: .; cdr3_nt: TGTGCCACCACTTTCCCCGGGAGGGCCCACGAGCAGTACTTC; cdr3_aa: CATTFPGRAHEQYF
j_call: TRBJ1-1; d_call: .; v_call: TRBV6-1; clone_size: .; cdr3_nt: TGTGCCAGCAGTGAGGCCCGTACAGGGAGCACTGAAGCTTTCTTT; cdr3_aa: CASSEARTGSTEAFF
j_call: TRBJ2-3; d_call: .; v_call: TRBV5-6; clone_size: few; cdr3_nt: TGTGCCAGCAGCTTTGGAGGGAGCAGAGATACGCAGTATTTT; cdr3_aa: CASSFGGSRDTQYF
j_call: TRBJ1-5; d_call: .; v_call: TRBV19; clone_size: .; cdr3_nt: TGTGCCAGTAGTATAGATCCAAACTCCGATCCGCATTTT; cdr3_aa: CASSIDPNSDPHF
j_call: TRBJ2-1; d_call: .; v_call: TRBV4-1; clone_size: .; cdr3_nt: TGCGCCAGCAGCCAAGTCCCGACTAGTTCCTCCTACAATGAGCAGTTCTTC; cdr3_aa: CASSQVPTSSSYNEQFF
j_call: TRBJ1-2; d_call: .; v_call: TRBV4-1; clone_size: .; cdr3_nt: TGCGCCAGCAGCCTCCAAATACCCAAAGTGGCAGGGTCTAACTATGGCTACACCTTC; cdr3_aa: CASSLQIPKVAGSNYGYTF
j_call: TRBJ1-1; d_call: .; v_call: TRBV11-2; clone_size: .; cdr3_nt: TGTGCCAGCAGCTTGACCACAGGGTCCCACACTGAAGCTTTCTTT; cdr3_aa: CASSLTTGSHTEAFF
j_call: TRBJ2-3; d_call: .; v_call: TRBV4-1; clone_size: once; cdr3_nt: TGCGCCAGCAGCCAATACCGGGGGACAGATACGCAGTATTTT; cdr3_aa: CASSQYRGTDTQYF
j_call: TRBJ1-5; d_call: .; v_call: TRBV7-2; clone_size: once; cdr3_nt: TGTGCCAGCAGCTTACGACTTTATAGCAATCAGCCCCAGCATTTT; cdr3_aa: CASSLRLYSNQPQHF
j_call: TRBJ2-1; d_call: .; v_call: TRBV7-9; clone_size: .; cdr3_nt: TGTGCCAGCAGCTTAAAGCGTCTGGATGAGCAGTTCTTC; cdr3_aa: CASSLKRLDEQFF
j_call: TRBJ2-1; d_call: .; v_call: TRBV6-5; clone_size: .; cdr3_nt: TGTGCCAGCAGTTGGGAGCGGGCCAGCGAGCAGTTCTTC; cdr3_aa: CASSWERASEQFF
j_call: TRBJ1-1; d_call: .; v_call: TRBV19; clone_size: .; cdr3_nt: TGTGCCAGTAGCAGGGGAACCTCGAACACTGAAGCTTTCTTT; cdr3_aa: CASSRGTSNTEAFF
j_call: TRBJ2-5; d_call: TRBD2; v_call: TRBV19; clone_size: once; cdr3_nt: TGTGCCAGTCGCGATAGCGGGGCCCGGGGGACCCAGTACTTC; cdr3_aa: CASRDSGARGTQYF
j_call: TRBJ1-2; d_call: .; v_call: TRBV29-1; clone_size: .; cdr3_nt: TGCAGCGTTGACCCTACAGGTTTTGGCTACACCTTC; cdr3_aa: CSVDPTGFGYTF
j_call: TRBJ2-2; d_call: .; v_call: TRBV7-7; clone_size: few; cdr3_nt: TGTGCTAGCAGCAATTCGGGGTTGGACACCGGGGAGCTGTTTTTT; cdr3_aa: CASSNSGLDTGELFF
j_call: TRBJ1-1; d_call: .; v_call: TRBV19; clone_size: .; cdr3_nt: TGTGCCAGTAGTTGGGCGGGGGGTAACACTGAAGCTTTCTTT; cdr3_aa: CASSWAGGNTEAFF
j_call: TRBJ2-7; d_call: .; v_call: TRBV10-1; clone_size: .; cdr3_nt: TGCGCCAGCAGTGAAGCAGGCCAGATCTACGAGCAGTACTTC; cdr3_aa: CASSEAGQIYEQYF
j_call: TRBJ1-2; d_call: .; v_call: TRBV10-3; clone_size: .; cdr3_nt: TGTGCCATCAGTGAGGAGGTTGGGTATGGCTACACCTTC; cdr3_aa: CAISEEVGYGYTF
j_call: TRBJ1-2; d_call: .; v_call: TRBV5-4; clone_size: .; cdr3_nt: TGTGCCAGCAGCTTGACTAGCTATGGCTACACCTTC; cdr3_aa: CASSLTSYGYTF
j_call: TRBJ1-4; d_call: .; v_call: TRBV12-5; clone_size: .; cdr3_nt: TGTGCTAGTGGTTTGGTACTGGGGGGGCGAGCAACTAATGAAAAACTGTTTTTT; cdr3_aa: CASGLVLGGRATNEKLFF
j_call: TRBJ1-4; d_call: .; v_call: TRBV19; clone_size: .; cdr3_nt: TGTGCCAGTAGTAGGGGGGGGAGTACAACTAATGAAAAACTGTTTTTT; cdr3_aa: CASSRGGSTTNEKLFF
j_call: TRBJ1-1; d_call: .; v_call: TRBV27; clone_size: .; cdr3_nt: TGTGCCAGCTCTTTATCGCGGGGGAGGACTGAAGCTTTCTTT; cdr3_aa: CASSLSRGRTEAFF
j_call: TRBJ2-1; d_call: .; v_call: TRBV4-2; clone_size: .; cdr3_nt: TGTGCCAGCAGCCAAGGGACCGGGACTAATGAGCAGTTCTTC; cdr3_aa: CASSQGTGTNEQFF
j_call: TRBJ2-7; d_call: .; v_call: TRBV20-1; clone_size: .; cdr3_nt: TGCAGTGTTCAGACACGCTACGAGCAGTACTTC; cdr3_aa: CSVQTRYEQYF
j_call: TRBJ2-3; d_call: TRBD2; v_call: TRBV9; clone_size: .; cdr3_nt: TGTGCCAGCAGCTTTCTAGCGGGAGTGGCAGATACGCAGTATTTT; cdr3_aa: CASSFLAGVADTQYF
j_call: TRBJ2-3; d_call: TRBD2; v_call: TRBV19; clone_size: .; cdr3_nt: TGTGCCAGTAGCCCCGGGAGGGGGGACTCTAGCACAGATACGCAGTATTTT; cdr3_aa: CASSPGRGDSSTDTQYF
j_call: TRBJ1-4; d_call: .; v_call: TRBV10-3; clone_size: .; cdr3_nt: TGTGCCATCAGTGAGTCGCCCGGGGGGGATAATGAAAAACTGTTTTTT; cdr3_aa: CAISESPGGDNEKLFF
j_call: TRBJ2-7; d_call: .; v_call: TRBV5-5; clone_size: few; cdr3_nt: TGTGCCAGCAGCTTGCTGCAGTGGGCTTACGAGCAGTACTTC; cdr3_aa: CASSLLQWAYEQYF
j_call: TRBJ2-1; d_call: TRBD2; v_call: TRBV13; clone_size: .; cdr3_nt: TGTGCCAGCAGCTTAGAAGCTAGCGGGAGGAACAATGAGCAGTTCTTC; cdr3_aa: CASSLEASGRNNEQFF
j_call: TRBJ2-5; d_call: TRBD2; v_call: TRBV4-1; clone_size: once; cdr3_nt: TGCGCCAGCAGCCAGGGACGACTAGCGGGGTACCAAGAGACCCAGTACTTC; cdr3_aa: CASSQGRLAGYQETQYF
j_call: TRBJ2-3; d_call: .; v_call: TRBV4-1; clone_size: .; cdr3_nt: TGCGCCAGCAGGTACGGGACTAGCACAGATACGCAGTATTTT; cdr3_aa: CASRYGTSTDTQYF
j_call: TRBJ1-1; d_call: .; v_call: TRBV18; clone_size: .; cdr3_nt: TGTGCCAGCTCACCTAGCACTGAAGCTTTCTTT; cdr3_aa: CASSPSTEAFF
j_call: TRBJ1-1; d_call: .; v_call: TRBV9; clone_size: .; cdr3_nt: TGTGCCAGCAGCGTAGTTATCGGGATGGGAGTGAACACTGAAGCTTTCTTT; cdr3_aa: CASSVVIGMGVNTEAFF
j_call: TRBJ2-1; d_call: .; v_call: TRBV4-1; clone_size: .; cdr3_nt: TGCGCCAGCAGCCCCCTGGGAGTTCCAACTTCTTATGATCAGTTCTTC; cdr3_aa: CASSPLGVPTSYDQFF